The sequence of this T cell receptor (beta chain) was determined in a study of PD-1 blockade in classical Hodgkin lymphoma. Here immunoSEQ multiplex PCR was the method, and the copy in TCRdb shows in-frame clones only, minus some. In the table there are around 45,000 clones, roughly 78% of which are singletons. Study results and limitations: Lower baseline TCR diversity marked trial partial responders and progressors.

Exposure to brentuximab vedotin varied, and each patient had relapsed following autologous stem cell transplantation. With respect to this clone: Its specificity is unknown.

The CDR3 loop spans 15 amino acids. Germline CDR1 LNHDA, CDR2 SQIVND (reference sequence). The V end lost 6 bases, the J end lost 3 bases, and 18 bases lay between the germline ends. This rearrangement joins TRBV19 to TRBJ2-7, with D perhaps matching TRBD1 (5 bases). This sequence originates from a human donor with classical Hodgkin lymphoma. The source material was peripheral blood mononuclear cells (PBMCs), sampled before the second cycle of nivolumab. CDR3 amino acids: CASRRTSRNIYEQYF. The CDR3 DNA reads as TGTGCCAGTAGGAGGACATCTCGGAACATCTACGAGCAGTACTTC.